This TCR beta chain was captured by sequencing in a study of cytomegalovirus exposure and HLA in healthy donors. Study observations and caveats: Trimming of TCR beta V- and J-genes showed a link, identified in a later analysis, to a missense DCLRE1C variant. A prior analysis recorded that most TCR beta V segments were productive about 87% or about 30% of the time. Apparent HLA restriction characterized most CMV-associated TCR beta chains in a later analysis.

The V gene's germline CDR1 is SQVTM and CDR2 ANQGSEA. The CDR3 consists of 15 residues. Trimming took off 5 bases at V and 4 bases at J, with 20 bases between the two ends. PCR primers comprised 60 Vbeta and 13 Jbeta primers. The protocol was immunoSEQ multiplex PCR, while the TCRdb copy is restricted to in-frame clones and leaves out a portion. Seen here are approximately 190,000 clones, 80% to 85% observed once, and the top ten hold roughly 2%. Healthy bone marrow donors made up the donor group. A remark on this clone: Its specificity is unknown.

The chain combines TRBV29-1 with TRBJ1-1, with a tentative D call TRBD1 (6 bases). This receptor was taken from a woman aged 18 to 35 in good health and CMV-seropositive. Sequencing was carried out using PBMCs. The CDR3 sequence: CSVRDPSDRSTEAFF. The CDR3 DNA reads TGCAGCGTTCGTGACCCGAGCGACAGGTCCACTGAAGCTTTCTTT.